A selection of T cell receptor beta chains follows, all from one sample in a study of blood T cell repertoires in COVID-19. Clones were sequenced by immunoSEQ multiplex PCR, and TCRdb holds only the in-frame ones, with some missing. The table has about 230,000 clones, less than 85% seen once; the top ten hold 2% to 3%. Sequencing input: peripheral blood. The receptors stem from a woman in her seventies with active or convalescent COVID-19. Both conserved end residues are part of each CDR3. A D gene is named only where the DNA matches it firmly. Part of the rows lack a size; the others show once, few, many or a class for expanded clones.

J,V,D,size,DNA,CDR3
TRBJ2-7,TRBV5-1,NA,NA,TGCGCCAGCAGCTTGGGGGCTTTTACCTACGAGCAGTACTTC,CASSLGAFTYEQYF
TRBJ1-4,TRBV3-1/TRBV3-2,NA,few,TGTGCCAGCAGCCAAGGGGCCCTTAATGAAAAACTGTTTTTT,CASSQGALNEKLFF
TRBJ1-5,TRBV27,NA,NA,TGTGCCAGCAGTTTATCGGCCCCCCTCCCAGGTGGTCATCAGCCCCAGCATTTT,CASSLSAPLPGGHQPQHF
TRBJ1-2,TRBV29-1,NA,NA,TGCAGCGTTGAAGATCCGGGCAGGGGTTCCTATGGCTACACCTTC,CSVEDPGRGSYGYTF
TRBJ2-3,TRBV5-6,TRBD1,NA,TGTGCCAGCAGCTCAACAGGGGGCGCATCTGGTACGCAGTATTTT,CASSSTGGASGTQYF
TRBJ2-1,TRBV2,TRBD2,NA,TGTGCCAGCACCTTGGGACTAGCGGACAATGAGCAGTTCTTC,CASTLGLADNEQFF
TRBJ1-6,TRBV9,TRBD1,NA,TGTGCCAGCAGCGGGACAGGGGAGCGATCACCCCTCCACTTT,CASSGTGERSPLHF
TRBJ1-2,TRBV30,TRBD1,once,TGTGCCTGGAGTGTCAGGGGGGCAGGTGGCTACACCTTC,CAWSVRGAGGYTF
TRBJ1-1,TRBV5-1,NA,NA,TGCGCCAGCAGCTTCTCACAGGGTCGGGGCACTGAAGCTTTCTTT,CASSFSQGRGTEAFF
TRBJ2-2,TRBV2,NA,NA,TGTGCCAGCAGTCCAGCGCCCCGGGTGACCGCGAACACCGGGGAGCTGTTTTTT,CASSPAPRVTANTGELFF
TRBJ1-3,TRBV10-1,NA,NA,TGCGCCAGCAGTGGAGAGGCTGGAAACACCATATATTTT,CASSGEAGNTIYF
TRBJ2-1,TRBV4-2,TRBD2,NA,TGTGCCAGCAGCCAGGACTCCGGGACGGGGGGGAATGAGCAGTTCTTC,CASSQDSGTGGNEQFF
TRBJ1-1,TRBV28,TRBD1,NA,TGTGCCAGCAGTTTAGCGGACAGGGGACCCACTGAAGCTTTCTTT,CASSLADRGPTEAFF
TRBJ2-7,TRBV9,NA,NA,TGTGCCAGCAGCGTGGGACTTTTGAGCTCCTACGAGCAGTACTTC,CASSVGLLSSYEQYF
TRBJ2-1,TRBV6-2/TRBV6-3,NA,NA,TGTGCCAGCAGTTTATGGGCGACAAATGAGCAGTTCTTC,CASSLWATNEQFF
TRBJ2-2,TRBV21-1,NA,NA,TGTGCCAGCAGTATTAAGCGGGAGGGCCTAAGCGGGGAGCTGTTTTTT,CASSIKREGLSGELFF
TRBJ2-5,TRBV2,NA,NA,TGTGCCAGCAAGGCGGATTGGGAGACCCAGTACTTC,CASKADWETQYF
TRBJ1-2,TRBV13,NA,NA,TGTGCCAGCAGCCATGGGGGGATCGACGGCTACACCTTC,CASSHGGIDGYTF
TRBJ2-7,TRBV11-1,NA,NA,TGTGCCAGCAGCTTAGGCAGGGCCTACGAGCAGTACTTC,CASSLGRAYEQYF
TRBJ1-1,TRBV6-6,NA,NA,TGTGCGTTACAGGCGCTGTTGAACACTGAAGCTTTCTTT,CALQALLNTEAFF
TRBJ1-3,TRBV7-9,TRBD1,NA,TGTGCCAGCAGCTACGCGGGACAGGGGGCCTCTGGAAACACCATATATTTT,CASSYAGQGASGNTIYF
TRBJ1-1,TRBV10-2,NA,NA,TGCGCCAGCAGTGAAAAAAGGGAGCAAGCTTTCTTT,CASSEKREQAFF
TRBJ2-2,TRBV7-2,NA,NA,TGTGCCAGCAGCTTAGGGCCCCTCAACACCGGGGAGCTGTTTTTT,CASSLGPLNTGELFF
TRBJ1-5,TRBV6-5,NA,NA,TGTGCCAGCAGTAAACCTCCTGAGGATCAGCCCCAGCATTTT,CASSKPPEDQPQHF
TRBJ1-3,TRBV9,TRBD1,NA,TGTGCCAGCAGCTCAGGGACAGCTATGGGAAACACCATATATTTT,CASSSGTAMGNTIYF